The rows below give T cell receptor beta chains drawn from one sample of a study of OX40 agonist ivuxolimab in advanced cancers. The method was immunoSEQ multiplex PCR; TCRdb's version includes in-frame clones alone and lacks a portion of them. The profile shows tens of thousands of clones, approximately 81% of them singletons. The source material was CD4+ or CD8+ T cells sorted from blood, sampled in a trial of the OX40 agonist ivuxolimab. The source of these receptors is an adult with an advanced solid tumor such as melanoma, head and neck, liver or kidney cancer. Each CDR3 is given with its conserved first and last residue. D genes are given only for firm matches. The size of a clone is reported for some rows only, either as once, few or many, or as a class for expanded clones.

CDR3 DNA: TGTGCCAGTAGCCTGGACAGGGAGCAACCTGAAGCTTTCTTT
CDR3 protein: CASSLDREQPEAFF
clone size: NA
D gene: TRBD1
V gene: TRBV19
J gene: TRBJ1-1

CDR3 DNA: TGCGCCAGCAGCCGTGGACTAGCGGGGGGCTACGAGCAGTACTTC
CDR3 protein: CASSRGLAGGYEQYF
clone size: NA
D gene: TRBD2
V gene: TRBV4-3
J gene: TRBJ2-7

CDR3 DNA: TGTGCCAGCAGGGGGAGACAGGGAGCTACCTATGGCTACACCTTC
CDR3 protein: CASRGRQGATYGYTF
clone size: once
D gene: TRBD1
V gene: TRBV2
J gene: TRBJ1-2

CDR3 DNA: TGTGCCAGCGGGGGAGGACCTTTACAAGAGACCCAGTACTTC
CDR3 protein: CASGGGPLQETQYF
clone size: NA
D gene: NA
V gene: TRBV28
J gene: TRBJ2-5

CDR3 DNA: TGTGCCAGCAGCAGAGGACAGTTGAACACTGAAGCTTTCTTT
CDR3 protein: CASSRGQLNTEAFF
clone size: NA
D gene: NA
V gene: TRBV7-3
J gene: TRBJ1-1

CDR3 DNA: TGTGCCAGCCAAGGTTCAGGGGCCAATGAAAAACTGTTTTTT
CDR3 protein: CASQGSGANEKLFF
clone size: once
D gene: NA
V gene: TRBV7-6
J gene: TRBJ1-4

CDR3 DNA: TGTGCCAGTAGAAGGGGAAAAAACTACGAGCAGTACTTC
CDR3 protein: CASRRGKNYEQYF
clone size: NA
D gene: NA
V gene: TRBV19
J gene: TRBJ2-7

CDR3 DNA: TGTGCCAGCGGGGGACAGTTTTACGAGCAGTACTTC
CDR3 protein: CASGGQFYEQYF
clone size: NA
D gene: TRBD1
V gene: TRBV25-1
J gene: TRBJ2-7

CDR3 DNA: TGTGCCAGCAGTTTATTAGGCGGGGGGCGCGAGCAGTACTTC
CDR3 protein: CASSLLGGGREQYF
clone size: NA
D gene: TRBD2
V gene: TRBV27
J gene: TRBJ2-7

CDR3 DNA: TGTGCCAGCAGCCCGGGGTATGGTGGCTACACCTTC
CDR3 protein: CASSPGYGGYTF
clone size: NA
D gene: NA
V gene: TRBV7-3
J gene: TRBJ1-2

CDR3 DNA: TGTGCCAGCTCACCGCGAACCGGGACTGCGTGGGGTGAGCAGTTCTTC
CDR3 protein: CASSPRTGTAWGEQFF
clone size: NA
D gene: NA
V gene: TRBV18
J gene: TRBJ2-1

CDR3 DNA: TGTGCCAGCAGCTTAGGGAGAGATACGCAGTATTTT
CDR3 protein: CASSLGRDTQYF
clone size: once
D gene: NA
V gene: TRBV7-2
J gene: TRBJ2-3

CDR3 DNA: TGTGCCAGCAGTCCTACCGGCGGCACTAATGAAAAACTGTTTTTT
CDR3 protein: CASSPTGGTNEKLFF
clone size: NA
D gene: NA
V gene: TRBV7-2
J gene: TRBJ1-4

CDR3 DNA: TGTGCCAGCAGCTTGGTCGATCAGCCCCAGCATTTT
CDR3 protein: CASSLVDQPQHF
clone size: NA
D gene: NA
V gene: TRBV5-6
J gene: TRBJ1-5

CDR3 DNA: TGTGCCACCAGCAGAGACCTTTCCAAAGGGGGGATGACTTTC
CDR3 protein: CATSRDLSKGGMTF
clone size: NA
D gene: NA
V gene: TRBV15
J gene: TRBJ2-6

CDR3 DNA: TGTGCCAGCAGTTTATCAAACGCCCGTAGGACTGAAGCTTTCTTT
CDR3 protein: CASSLSNARRTEAFF
clone size: NA
D gene: NA
V gene: TRBV27
J gene: TRBJ1-1

CDR3 DNA: TGTGCCAGTAGTATACCGGACAGGGTCAACGAGCAGTTCTTC
CDR3 protein: CASSIPDRVNEQFF
clone size: once
D gene: TRBD1
V gene: TRBV19
J gene: TRBJ2-1

CDR3 DNA: TGCGCCAGCAGCTTAGGGGGGAACACCGGGGAGCTGTTTTTT
CDR3 protein: CASSLGGNTGELFF
clone size: NA
D gene: NA
V gene: TRBV5-1
J gene: TRBJ2-2

CDR3 DNA: TGTGCCATCAGTGAGGGGGACAGCTACGAGCAGTACTTC
CDR3 protein: CAISEGDSYEQYF
clone size: NA
D gene: TRBD1
V gene: TRBV10-3
J gene: TRBJ2-7

CDR3 DNA: TGTGCCAGTAGTCTCGACAGGGCTTCCTACAATGAGCAGTTCTTC
CDR3 protein: CASSLDRASYNEQFF
clone size: once
D gene: TRBD1
V gene: TRBV19
J gene: TRBJ2-1

CDR3 DNA: TGTGCCAGCAGCCACAGCGGGGGGGAGACCCAGTACTTC
CDR3 protein: CASSHSGGETQYF
clone size: NA
D gene: TRBD2
V gene: TRBV7-2
J gene: TRBJ2-5

CDR3 DNA: TGTGCCAGCAGTCGGGAGGATTGGGAGACCCAGTACTTC
CDR3 protein: CASSREDWETQYF
clone size: NA
D gene: TRBD2
V gene: TRBV6-1
J gene: TRBJ2-5